What follows are 29 T cell receptor beta chains derived from one specimen sequenced in a study of T cell changes during pregnancy in multiple sclerosis. Here immunoSEQ multiplex PCR was the method, and the copy in TCRdb shows in-frame clones only, minus some. The sample holds around 59,000 clones, 93% seen once. The sample was CD8+ T cells from peripheral blood mononuclear cells, taken in the second trimester of pregnancy. Receptors were obtained from a female donor with multiple sclerosis, enrolled in a pregnancy study.

The rearrangement uses TRBV10-3 and TRBJ2-1; tentative D call: TRBD1 (5 bases). The germline CDR1 and CDR2 sequences are ENHRY and SYGVKD. V was shortened by 0 bases and J by 7 bases, with 13 bases between the two germline ends. CDR3 size: 15 residues. This CDR3 reads CAISESEGARNEQFF. CDR3 nucleotide sequence: TGTGCCATCAGTGAGTCGGAAGGGGCCCGGAATGAGCAGTTCTTC.

The gene calls are TRBV4-1 and TRBJ2-2; D is unclear. The CDR3 length is 14 residues. V shed 1 base and J shed 3 bases, with 6 bases lying between them. Germline V gene data show CDR1 as MGHRA and CDR2 as YSYEKL. The DNA for the CDR3 is TGCGCCAGCAGCCAAGGCCAGTACACCGGGGAGCTGTTTTTT. Translation gives CASSQGQYTGELFF.

The rearrangement uses TRBV29-1 and TRBJ2-7, with D uncertain. Trimming left V 0 bases short and J 2 bases short, with 11 bases between. The germline CDR1 and CDR2 sequences are SQVTM and ANQGSEA. This CDR3 spans 14 amino acids. CDR3 bases: TGCAGCGTTGAAGAGCCGGTCACCCCCTACGAGCAGTACTTC. As protein: CSVEEPVTPYEQYF.

The J gene is TRBJ2-1, the V gene TRBV27, with D unresolved. Per the germline V gene, CDR1 is MNHEY and CDR2 is SMNVEV (reference sequence). V was shortened by 5 bases and J by 2 bases, with 13 bases between the two germline ends. This CDR3 spans 15 amino acids. The CDR3 DNA is TGTGCCAGCAGTAGGCACTGGGCCCCCTACAATGAGCAGTTCTTC. Translation: CASSRHWAPYNEQFF.

The V call is TRBV19, the J call TRBJ1-5; no clear D. CDR3 size: 12 residues. Germline assignment: CDR1 LNHDA and CDR2 SQIVND (reference sequence). V was trimmed by 1 base and J by 8 bases, leaving 6 bases between them. CDR3 DNA sequence: TGTGCCAGTAGTATAGCCGTAGAGCCCCAGCATTTT. Amino acid sequence: CASSIAVEPQHF.

The V call is TRBV7-6, the J call TRBJ2-7, with a possible D match to TRBD1 (5 bases). With 3 bases removed from V and 5 bases from J, the gap between germline ends came to 11 bases. This CDR3 has 13 residues. The germline CDR1 and CDR2 sequences are SGHVS and FNYEAQ. For the CDR3, the DNA is TGTGCCAGCAGCTTTCAGGGTTTCAACGAGCAGTACTTC. It specifies CASSFQGFNEQYF. The full variable domain, rest sourced from reference TRBV7-6 and TRBJ2-7, is GAGVSQSPRYKVTKRGQDVALRCDPISGHVSLYWYRQALGQGPEFLTYFNYEAQQDKSGLPNDRFSAERPEGSISTLTIQRTEQRDSAMYRCASSFQGFNEQYFGPGTRLTVT.

This sequence joins TRBV7-8 and TRBJ2-1; TRBD1 matches 7 bases. The CDR3 is 15 amino acids. CDR1 SGHVS and CDR2 FQNEAQ come from the germline V gene. Trimming took 5 bases from V and 2 from J; bases not matched to a gene: 6. CDR3 residues: CASSSTGVPYNEQFF. CDR3 in DNA: TGTGCCAGCAGCAGTACAGGGGTACCCTACAATGAGCAGTTCTTC.

The V call is TRBV29-1, the J call TRBJ1-1; D is undetermined. V was shortened by 2 bases and J by 0 bases, with 13 bases between the two germline ends. There are 15 residues in the CDR3. CDR1 SQVTM and CDR2 ANQGSEA come from the germline V gene. The CDR3 DNA follows: TGCAGCGTTGAACCCCTGACAAATATGAACACTGAAGCTTTCTTT. Translated: CSVEPLTNMNTEAFF. The variable domain in full, completed from reference TRBV29-1 and TRBJ1-1, reads SAVISQKPSRDICQRGTSLTIQCQVDSQVTMMFWYRQQPGQSLTLIATANQGSEATYESGFVIDKFPISRPNLTFSTLTVSNMSPEDSSIYLCSVEPLTNMNTEAFFGQGTRLTVV.

The CDR3 DNA reads TGTGCCAGCACTCCCGGGACTAGCGGGGGGGCTAGCACAGATACGCAGTATTTT. Its translation is CASTPGTSGGASTDTQYF. The chain uses TRBV25-1 and TRBJ2-3, with TRBD2 identical over 16 bases. The CDR3 runs to 18 residues. With V trimmed by 7 bases and J by 0 bases, 7 bases remained unmatched. CDR1 is MGHDK, CDR2 SYGVNS, per germline. Together with reference TRBV25-1 and TRBJ2-3, the CDR3 gives the full variable domain: EADIYQTPRYLVIGTGKKITLECSQTMGHDKMYWYQQDPGMELHLIHYSYGVNSTEKGDLSSESTVSRIRTEHFPLTLESARPSHTSQYLCASTPGTSGGASTDTQYFGPGTRLTVL.

The gene calls are TRBV9 and TRBJ2-1, with 10 bases lining up with TRBD1. V dropped 0 bases and J dropped 6; count of bases not matched to a gene: 3. Germline V lookup: CDR1 SGDLS, CDR2 YYNGEE. This CDR3 has 15 amino acids. CDR3 amino acids: CASSVEGQGSNEQFF. CDR3 nucleotide sequence: TGTGCCAGCAGCGTAGAGGGACAGGGGAGCAATGAGCAGTTCTTC.

This chain links TRBV6-5 with TRBJ2-1, with 8 nucleotides matching TRBD2. This CDR3 has 14 amino acids. V trimming: 7 bases; J trimming: 4 bases; junction bases outside the gene matches: 6. From germline, CDR1 is MNHEY and CDR2 SVGAGI. The CDR3 loop is CASTPSGGYNEQFF. The CDR3 bases are TGTGCCAGCACTCCCAGCGGGGGATACAATGAGCAGTTCTTC.

The chain uses TRBV29-1 and TRBJ1-1; a possible D gene is TRBD1 (6 bases). Between the trimmed V and J ends, which lost 3 bases and 1 base, there was a span of 6 bases. From germline, CDR1 is SQVTM and CDR2 ANQGSEA. The CDR3 has 12 amino acids. The CDR3 reads CSVEDRNTEAFF. DNA of the CDR3: TGCAGCGTTGAGGACAGGAACACTGAAGCTTTCTTT.

This clone came up a few times. The V gene is TRBV2, the J gene TRBJ2-5; 7 bases fit TRBD2. The CDR3 spans 18 residues. The V gene's germline CDR1 is SNHLY and CDR2 FYNNEI. V gave up 6 bases and J gave up 1 base; unmatched junction bases: 17. In DNA, the CDR3 is TGTGCCAGCAGCCTCACGCCGGCTAGCGGTACTATCCAAGAGACCCAGTACTTC. Its protein product is CASSLTPASGTIQETQYF.

The chain carries TRBV7-9 and TRBJ1-2; D may be TRBD1 (6 bases). Germline loops: CDR1 SEHNR, CDR2 FQNEAQ (reference sequence). The CDR3 has 16 amino acids. Trimming pared 5 bases from V and 3 bases from J, leaving 19 bases between. This chain's CDR3 is CASSGLQGKGDYGYTF. In nucleotides, the CDR3 is TGTGCCAGCAGCGGGCTACAGGGAAAAGGGGACTATGGCTACACCTTC.

The rearrangement uses TRBV27 and TRBJ2-2, with 7 bases identical to TRBD1. This CDR3 region has 16 residues. Germline V gene sequence: CDR1 MNHEY, CDR2 SMNVEV (reference sequence). The V segment lost 4 bases and the J segment 2 bases; nucleotides outside the gene matches: 7. DNA of the CDR3: TGTGCCAGCAGTTCGATACAGGGGACAAACACCGGGGAGCTGTTTTTT. Protein: CASSSIQGTNTGELFF.

The chain combines TRBV6-1 with TRBJ1-5, with 10 bases identical to TRBD1. The CDR3 loop spans 16 amino acids. The germline gives CDR1 MNHNS, CDR2 SASEGT. J lost 2 bases, V lost 2 bases, and 3 bases had no gene match. CDR3 amino acids: CASSERDRGGNQPQHF. The CDR3, as DNA: TGTGCCAGCAGTGAAAGGGACAGGGGAGGCAATCAGCCCCAGCATTTT.

This clone was seen once. V usage is TRBV9 and J usage is TRBJ1-2, with TRBD1 identical over 7 bases. Germline CDR1 is SGDLS and CDR2 is YYNGEE. The junction had 8 bases not matched to a gene; V was cut back by 4 bases and J by 2 bases. There are 15 residues in the CDR3. The CDR3 DNA follows: TGTGCCAGCAGCCCACTTCGGACAGGAAACTATGGCTACACCTTC. Its translation: CASSPLRTGNYGYTF.

This chain links TRBV27 with TRBJ2-1; TRBD1 agrees at 7 bases. The germline gives CDR1 MNHEY, CDR2 SMNVEV (reference sequence). The CDR3 totals 13 residues. The V gene end was trimmed by 8 bases and the J gene end by 7 bases; junction bases not matched to a gene: 8. CDR3 residues: CASRKTGQNEQFF. The DNA for the CDR3 is TGTGCCAGCCGTAAGACAGGGCAAAATGAGCAGTTCTTC.

The J gene is TRBJ2-1, the V gene TRBV2; 10 nucleotides line up with TRBD2. The CDR3 spans 17 residues. V dropped 7 bases and J dropped 3; count of bases not matched to a gene: 12. CDR1 is SNHLY and CDR2 is FYNNEI in the germline V gene. The CDR3 sequence is CASIGKSGRAGYNEQFF. DNA for the CDR3: TGTGCCAGCATCGGGAAAAGCGGGAGGGCGGGCTACAATGAGCAGTTCTTC. The variable domain in full, with the rest retrieved from reference TRBV2 and TRBJ2-1, is EPEVTQTPSHQVTQMGQEVILRCVPISNHLYFYWYRQILGQKVEFLVSFYNNEISEKSEIFDDQFSVERPDGSNFTLKIRSTKLEDSAMYFCASIGKSGRAGYNEQFFGPGTRLTVL.

This chain connects TRBV29-1 to TRBJ2-7; tentative D call: TRBD1 (5 bases). There are 13 residues in the CDR3. CDR1 is SQVTM, CDR2 ANQGSEA, per germline. V dropped 1 base and J dropped 2 bases, with 9 bases sitting between them. Here the CDR3 DNA reads TGCAGCGTTGAAGGCGACAGACCCTACGAGCAGTACTTC. Translation: CSVEGDRPYEQYF.

The chain has TRBV5-5 and TRBJ2-1, with 10 bases fitting TRBD2. The ends lost 1 base at V and 10 bases at J; junction bases unmatched: 8. Germline values: CDR1 SGHKS, CDR2 YYEKEE (reference sequence). This CDR3 region has 15 residues. This CDR3 reads CASSLNELAGWEQFF. In DNA form, the CDR3 reads TGTGCCAGCAGCTTGAACGAACTAGCGGGGTGGGAGCAGTTCTTC.

The chain links TRBV4-3 to TRBJ1-2; D uncertain. This CDR3 is 16 amino acids long. V was shortened by 0 bases and J by 7 bases, with 18 bases between the two germline ends. Germline lookup yields CDR1 LGHNA and CDR2 YSLEER. The CDR3 DNA follows: TGCGCCAGCAGCCAAGATTCCGCAGCCGCCGGGGTTGGCTACACCTTC. Protein: CASSQDSAAAGVGYTF.

This chain connects TRBV27 to TRBJ1-4, with no clear D. In germline, CDR1 is MNHEY, CDR2 SMNVEV (reference sequence). Trimming removed 6 bases at V and 4 bases at J, with 12 bases between. The CDR3 has 14 residues. CDR3: CASRRLESNEKLFF. CDR3 nucleotide sequence: TGTGCCAGCAGAAGACTTGAGAGTAATGAAAAACTGTTTTTT.

The rearrangement links TRBV27 to TRBJ2-7, with 9 bases lining up with TRBD1. The V segment lost 5 bases and the J segment 6 bases; nucleotides outside the gene matches: 5. CDR1 and CDR2 (germline): MNHEY, SMNVEV (reference sequence). This CDR3 has 13 amino acids. For the CDR3, the DNA is TGTGCCAGCAGTCATGGACAGGGGAGCGAGCAGTACTTC. Protein sequence: CASSHGQGSEQYF.

The CDR3: CASSQLTGLKDNEQFF. Here the CDR3 DNA reads TGTGCCAGCAGCCAATTGACGGGACTAAAGGACAATGAGCAGTTCTTC. This chain links TRBV4-2 with TRBJ2-1, with 7 bases aligning to TRBD2. CDR3 length equals 16 residues. Germline CDR1 is LGHNA and CDR2 is YNFKEQ. Trimming cost V 2 bases and J 5 bases; bases outside gene matches: 9.

The CDR3 loop reads CASSSQGWVTDTQYF. The CDR3 DNA follows: TGCGCCAGCAGCTCGCAGGGGTGGGTCACAGATACGCAGTATTTT. The chain recombines TRBV5-1 with TRBJ2-3; perhaps TRBD1 as D (6 bases). Germline CDR1 SGHRS, CDR2 YFSETQ. V was cut by 3 bases and J by 2 bases, with 13 bases left in between. The CDR3 contains 15 residues.

The chain recombines TRBV5-5 with TRBJ2-2; D remains unclear. The germline CDR1 and CDR2 sequences are SGHKS and YYEKEE (reference sequence). The CDR3 consists of 15 residues. The V gene lost 3 bases and the J gene lost 0 bases, with 9 bases spanning the gap. The CDR3 nucleotides are TGTGCCAGCAGCTACCCGGGTTCGAACACCGGGGAGCTGTTTTTT. Residues: CASSYPGSNTGELFF.

V gene TRBV4-3 combines with J gene TRBJ2-7, with a possible D match to TRBD2 (5 bases). The CDR3 consists of 15 residues. Trimming pared 3 bases from V and 2 bases from J, leaving 14 bases between. Per germline, CDR1 LGHNA and CDR2 YSLEER. The CDR3 reads CASSHDLGSPYEQYF. The DNA of the CDR3 is TGCGCCAGCAGCCATGATCTAGGGAGCCCCTACGAGCAGTACTTC.

The chain carries TRBV18 and TRBJ2-7, with D possibly TRBD1 on 6 matching bases. The CDR3 loop spans 15 amino acids. CDR1 KGHSH and CDR2 LQKENI come from the germline V gene. V lost 3 bases and J 2 bases, leaving 14 bases between the germline ends. CDR3 DNA sequence: TGTGCCAGCTCACCGACGGGACACACAACCTACGAGCAGTACTTC. This gives the protein CASSPTGHTTYEQYF.